The 32 T cell receptor beta chains below come from one sample, sequenced in a study of blood T cell repertoires in COVID-19. Data came from immunoSEQ multiplex PCR; TCRdb stores just in-frame clones and leaves some out. The sample holds some 200,000 clones, approximately 82% seen once. The sequenced sample was peripheral blood. The receptors here all came from a human donor in a cohort sampled during active COVID-19.

The chain joins TRBV18 to TRBJ2-4, with a possible D match to TRBD2 (5 bases). The germline V gene encodes CDR1 KGHSH and CDR2 LQKENI. This CDR3 comprises 16 residues. The V and J ends lost 1 base and 3 bases respectively, with 13 bases between them. The CDR3 protein is CASSPQELGGKNIQYF. The DNA of the CDR3 is TGTGCCAGCTCACCACAGGAATTAGGAGGCAAAAACATTCAGTACTTC.

J is TRBJ2-7 and V is TRBV4-1; maybe TRBD1 (6 bases). The V and J ends lost 6 bases and 2 bases respectively, with 20 bases between them. Germline loops: CDR1 MGHRA, CDR2 YSYEKL. This CDR3 is 16 amino acids long. CDR3 DNA sequence: TGCGCCAGCAGAAGAAAAGACAGGAAAGCGGCCTACGAGCAGTACTTC. This encodes CASRRKDRKAAYEQYF.

This clone has just one count. The chain carries TRBV28 and TRBJ1-1; TRBD1 agrees at 9 bases. The CDR3 covers 16 residues. The V gene's germline CDR1 is MDHEN and CDR2 SYDVKM. J gave up 7 bases and V 5 bases, and 14 bases lay outside the gene matches. The CDR3 DNA reads TGTGCCAGCAGTGGTATACAGGGGGCTTTTGGGTTTGAAGCTTTCTTT. It translates to CASSGIQGAFGFEAFF.

The rearrangement links TRBV7-2 to TRBJ2-3; 8 nucleotides match TRBD2. The V gene end was trimmed by 1 base and the J gene end by 3 bases; junction bases not matched to a gene: 15. Germline V gives CDR1 SGHTA, CDR2 FQGNSA. This CDR3 comprises 19 residues. The CDR3 DNA follows: TGTGCCAGCAGCTTAGGGGGGTCTAGCGGGTATGAGTTGACAGATACGCAGTATTTT. This sequence encodes CASSLGGSSGYELTDTQYF.

This sequence joins TRBV11-2 and TRBJ2-3; D is possibly TRBD1 (5 bases). The germline V gene encodes CDR1 SGHAT and CDR2 FQNNGV. V was trimmed by 4 bases and J by 4 bases, leaving 15 bases between them. The CDR3 has 15 amino acids. The CDR3 here is CASSSYRGRADTQYF. In DNA form, the CDR3 reads TGTGCCAGCAGCTCCTACCGAGGCAGGGCAGATACGCAGTATTTT.

The rearrangement uses TRBV5-1 and TRBJ1-2; TRBD1 is a possible D gene (6 bases). V shed 8 bases and J shed 2 bases, with 16 bases lying between them. The CDR3 is made up of 14 amino acids. The germline gives CDR1 SGHRS, CDR2 YFSETQ. The chain's CDR3 is CASSPGRGNYGYTF. The DNA of the CDR3 is TGCGCCAGTAGTCCCGGCAGGGGAAACTATGGCTACACCTTC.

The chain links TRBV11-2 to TRBJ2-5; the D is unclear. V lost 3 bases and J 0 bases, leaving 11 bases between the germline ends. The CDR3 totals 15 residues. The V gene's germline CDR1 is SGHAT and CDR2 FQNNGV. The CDR3 DNA reads as TGTGCCAGCAGCTTCAATACTTGGTACCAAGAGACCCAGTACTTC. Protein sequence: CASSFNTWYQETQYF.

This chain links TRBV7-9 with TRBJ2-7, with a possible D match to TRBD1 (5 bases). The CDR3 length is 14 residues. The germline V and J ends were trimmed by 2 bases and 0 bases, with 8 bases remaining between them. Germline V gene data show CDR1 as SEHNR and CDR2 as FQNEAQ (reference sequence). The CDR3 sequence is CASSLTTDSYEQYF. In DNA, the CDR3 is TGTGCCAGCAGCTTAACGACAGACTCCTACGAGCAGTACTTC. The full variable domain, in which reference TRBV7-9 and TRBJ2-7 provide the parts outside the CDR3, is DTGVSQNPRHKITKRGQNVTFRCDPISEHNRLYWYRQTLGQGPEFLTYFQNEAQLEKSRLLSDRFSAERPKGSFSTLEIQRTEQGDSAMYLCASSLTTDSYEQYFGPGTRLTVT.

This clone has only a few counts. This sequence joins TRBV7-2 and TRBJ2-7; the match to TRBD2 covers 13 bases. This CDR3 has 17 amino acids. With 1 base clipped from V and 6 bases from J, the junction kept 9 bases outside the gene matches. Germline CDR1 is SGHTA and CDR2 is FQGNSA. CDR3 DNA sequence: TGTGCCAGCAGCTTAGGACTAGCGGGAGGAGGGAGAGGCGAGCAGTACTTC. Translation: CASSLGLAGGGRGEQYF.

The chain carries TRBV25-1 and TRBJ2-7, with D possibly TRBD2 on 6 matching bases. Trimming stripped 0 bases from V and 6 bases from J, with 12 bases between. Per the germline V gene, CDR1 is MGHDK and CDR2 is SYGVNS. The CDR3 contains 14 residues. CDR3 nucleotide sequence: TGTGCCAGCAGTGAATACGGCGACGGGAGCGAGCAGTACTTC. Residues: CASSEYGDGSEQYF.

In regard to this clone: The sample has other DNA sequences that encode this CDR3 too. The chain links TRBV11-3 to TRBJ2-3; perhaps TRBD2 as D (6 bases). The CDR3 is 13 residues long. V lost 1 base and J 4 bases, leaving 6 bases between the germline ends. The germline CDR1 and CDR2 sequences are SGHNT and YENEEA. CDR3 in amino acids: CASSLGGADTQYF. The DNA for the CDR3 is TGTGCCAGCAGCTTAGGGGGGGCAGATACGCAGTATTTT. The full variable domain, rest sourced from reference TRBV11-3 and TRBJ2-3, is EAGVVQSPRYKIIEKKQPVAFWCNPISGHNTLYWYLQNLGQGPELLIRYENEEAVDDSQLPKDRFSAERLKGVDSTLKIQPAELGDSAVYLCASSLGGADTQYFGPGTRLTVL.

J is TRBJ1-1 and V is TRBV28; weak D call: TRBD1 (5 bases). V was cut by 5 bases and J by 8 bases, with 15 bases left in between. CDR1 MDHEN and CDR2 SYDVKM come from the germline V gene. This CDR3 is built from 13 residues. CDR3 sequence: CASSLLPHREAFF. The CDR3 nucleotides are TGTGCCAGCAGTCTCTTACCTCACAGGGAAGCTTTCTTT. The complete variable domain, with remaining parts taken from reference TRBV28 and TRBJ1-1, reads DVKVTQSSRYLVKRTGEKVFLECVQDMDHENMFWYRQDPGLGLRLIYFSYDVKMKEKGDIPEGYSVSREKKERFSLILESASTNQTSMYLCASSLLPHREAFFGQGTRLTVV.

The CDR3 region has the DNA TGTGCCAGCAGTACCTTTACTAGCGGGTTTTACAATGAGCAGTTCTTC. Protein: CASSTFTSGFYNEQFF. This chain joins TRBV28 and TRBJ2-1; TRBD2 matches at 9 bases. Germline V gives CDR1 MDHEN, CDR2 SYDVKM. The CDR3 totals 16 residues. Trimming at V came to 5 bases and at J to 4 bases, leaving 9 bases not matched to a gene.

This chain joins TRBV10-3 and TRBJ2-1; 7 nucleotides align to TRBD1. Germline trimming cut 10 bases from V and 10 bases from J; bases unmatched to any gene: 19. The CDR3 extends over 15 amino acids. In germline, CDR1 is ENHRY, CDR2 SYGVKD. This CDR3 is CATKTGFETSWEQFF. For the CDR3, the DNA is TGTGCCACCAAGACAGGGTTCGAGACCTCATGGGAGCAGTTCTTC.

The chain carries TRBV12-3 or TRBV12-4 and TRBJ2-7; TRBD2 matches at 9 bases. The CDR3 has 13 residues. J was trimmed by 1 base and V by 8 bases; bases with no gene match: 3. The CDR3 here is CASRAGGSYEQYF. The CDR3 region has the DNA TGTGCCAGCCGAGCGGGAGGTTCCTACGAGCAGTACTTC.

This rearrangement joins TRBV28 to TRBJ1-2; 8 positions agree with TRBD1. The CDR3 runs to 13 residues. The V and J ends lost 9 bases and 7 bases, in that order; junction bases with no gene match: 10. The germline V gene has CDR1 MDHEN and CDR2 SYDVKM. The CDR3 DNA reads as TGTGCCAGTGCGACAGGGGTCCGTCGTGGCTACACCTTC. Its translation is CASATGVRRGYTF.

The genes are TRBV7-9 and TRBJ2-5; a possible D gene is TRBD2 (5 bases). Germline CDR1 reads SEHNR; CDR2 reads FQNEAQ (reference sequence). The V and J ends lost 5 bases and 6 bases respectively, with 13 bases between them. The CDR3 totals 13 residues. The CDR3 sequence: CASSPRSVQTQYF. For the CDR3, the DNA is TGTGCCAGCAGCCCACGTAGCGTCCAGACCCAGTACTTC. The whole variable domain, remainder taken from reference TRBV7-9 and TRBJ2-5, is DTGVSQNPRHKITKRGQNVTFRCDPISEHNRLYWYRQTLGQGPEFLTYFQNEAQLEKSRLLSDRFSAERPKGSFSTLEIQRTEQGDSAMYLCASSPRSVQTQYFGPGTRLLVL.

The V gene is TRBV6-1, the J gene TRBJ2-5; D may be TRBD1 (6 bases). This CDR3 is built from 14 residues. The germline gives CDR1 MNHNS, CDR2 SASEGT. V lost 2 bases, J lost 5 bases, and 12 bases lay in between. CDR3 sequence: CASSESQGFETQYF. DNA for the CDR3: TGTGCCAGCAGTGAATCGCAGGGGTTCGAGACCCAGTACTTC.

V gene TRBV30 combines with J gene TRBJ2-2, with D possibly matching TRBD2 (6 bases). The CDR3 has 15 amino acids. The V end lost 4 bases, the J end lost 5 bases, and 17 bases lay between the germline ends. CDR1 and CDR2 from the germline V gene are GTSNPN and SVGIG (reference sequence). The CDR3 protein is CAWIPTRRKTGELFF. For the CDR3, the DNA is TGTGCCTGGATACCGACTAGGAGAAAAACCGGGGAGCTGTTTTTT.

V gene TRBV6-1 combines with J gene TRBJ2-6; a possible D gene is TRBD1 (5 bases). This CDR3 spans 14 amino acids. The ends were cut back, 5 bases at V and 0 bases at J, with 5 bases in the middle. Germline CDR1 and CDR2: MNHNS and SASEGT. In nucleotides, the CDR3 is TGTGCCAGCAGTCAGGGCTCTGGGGCCAACGTCCTGACTTTC. Its translation: CASSQGSGANVLTF.

The chain carries TRBV18 and TRBJ2-3, with 7 positions matching TRBD2. Germline V gene lookup returns CDR1 KGHSH and CDR2 LQKENI. The V gene end was trimmed by 2 bases and the J gene end by 5 bases; junction bases not matched to a gene: 4. The CDR3 is made up of 14 amino acids. CDR3 loop: CASSPGREGDTQYF. Written as DNA, the CDR3 is TGTGCCAGCTCACCAGGCAGGGAGGGAGATACGCAGTATTTT.

J is TRBJ2-6 and V is TRBV9, with D unresolved. The germline V gene has CDR1 SGDLS and CDR2 YYNGEE. The CDR3 runs 16 residues. Trimming removed 0 bases at V and 0 bases at J, with 7 bases between. As DNA, the CDR3 is TGTGCCAGCAGCGTAGCTAAATCCTCTGGGGCCAACGTCCTGACTTTC. Amino acid sequence: CASSVAKSSGANVLTF. The whole variable domain, remainder taken from reference TRBV9 and TRBJ2-6, is DSGVTQTPKHLITATGQRVTLRCSPRSGDLSVYWYQQSLDQGLQFLIQYYNGEERAKGNILERFSAQQFPDLHSELNLSSLELGDSALYFCASSVAKSSGANVLTFGAGSRLTVL.

The chain carries TRBV18 and TRBJ1-3; D is perhaps TRBD1 (5 bases). This CDR3 is 14 amino acids long. Germline V lookup: CDR1 KGHSH, CDR2 LQKENI. Trimming took 0 bases from V and 4 from J, leaving 7 bases between them. The chain's CDR3 is CASSPPPGGNTIYF. CDR3 nucleotide sequence: TGTGCCAGCTCACCACCCCCAGGGGGAAACACCATATATTTT.

V is TRBV7-8 and J is TRBJ1-5; no clear D. V was cut by 3 bases and J by 6 bases, with 9 bases left in between. This CDR3 is built from 13 residues. Germline V CDR1 and CDR2: SGHVS, FQNEAQ. In DNA, the CDR3 is TGTGCCAGCAGCTTCTCAGCGGGTCAGCCCCAGCATTTT. Translating gives CASSFSAGQPQHF.

The CDR3 reads CATSGGSSDTQYF. Here the CDR3 DNA reads TGTGCCACCAGCGGCGGGAGTTCGGATACGCAGTATTTT. The chain recombines TRBV24-1 with TRBJ2-3, with 7 bases aligning to TRBD2. The CDR3 totals 13 residues. Germline assignment: CDR1 KGHDR and CDR2 SFDVKD. With V trimmed by 7 bases and J by 6 bases, 6 bases remained unmatched.

The V gene is TRBV24-1, the J gene TRBJ1-2; TRBD1 is a possible D gene (5 bases). The CDR3 has 13 amino acids. Trimming shortened V by 10 bases and J by 7 bases, and 18 bases separated the two germline ends. Looked up from germline, CDR1 is KGHDR and CDR2 is SFDVKD. The CDR3 region has the DNA TGTGCCACTGCGGACACTATATCTCGTGGCTACACCTTC. Its translation: CATADTISRGYTF.

The CDR3 sequence is CASSYLGASSYYEQYF. In DNA form, the CDR3 reads TGCGCCAGCAGCTACCTGGGGGCTTCTTCGTACTACGAGCAGTACTTC. J is TRBJ2-7 and V is TRBV5-1; a possible D gene is TRBD1 (6 bases). Germline V gene sequence: CDR1 SGHRS, CDR2 YFSETQ. V was pared by 3 bases and J by 3 bases, with 19 bases between. The CDR3 spans 16 residues. The whole variable domain, filled in from reference TRBV5-1 and TRBJ2-7, reads KAGVTQTPRYLIKTRGQQVTLSCSPISGHRSVSWYQQTPGQGLQFLFEYFSETQRNKGNFPGRFSGRQFSNSRSEMNVSTLELGDSALYLCASSYLGASSYYEQYFGPGTRLTVT.

The V call is TRBV11-2, the J call TRBJ2-3, with TRBD2 matching 11 bases. The germline CDR1 and CDR2 sequences are SGHAT and FQNNGV. V gave up 4 bases and J gave up 2 bases; unmatched junction bases: 8. The CDR3 spans 17 residues. CDR3 residues: CASSSPTSGAYTDTQYF. The CDR3 coding sequence is TGTGCCAGCAGCTCCCCGACTAGCGGGGCGTACACAGATACGCAGTATTTT. Full variable domain (remainder filled in from reference TRBV11-2 and TRBJ2-3): EAGVAQSPRYKIIEKRQSVAFWCNPISGHATLYWYQQILGQGPKLLIQFQNNGVVDDSQLPKDRFSAERLKGVDSTLKIQPAKLEDSAVYLCASSSPTSGAYTDTQYFGPGTRLTVL.

This clone was found a few times. The V gene is TRBV7-6, the J gene TRBJ2-1; 8 bases are shared with TRBD2. The germline CDR1 and CDR2 sequences are SGHVS and FNYEAQ. This CDR3 comprises 16 residues. J was trimmed by 4 bases and V by 4 bases; bases with no gene match: 9. CDR3 protein: CASSSGSGNVYNEQFF. The CDR3 region has the DNA TGTGCCAGCAGCTCCGGTAGCGGGAACGTTTACAATGAGCAGTTCTTC.

The chain couples TRBV11-2 to TRBJ2-7, with a tentative D call TRBD2 (6 bases). Looked up from germline, CDR1 is SGHAT and CDR2 is FQNNGV. V dropped 5 bases and J dropped 5 bases, with 19 bases sitting between them. The CDR3 covers 15 residues. In DNA form, the CDR3 reads TGTGCCAGCAGCACTAGCCCGTCTCGGCTGGACGAGCAGTACTTC. It codes for CASSTSPSRLDEQYF.

The V call is TRBV5-1, the J call TRBJ2-2; D is ambiguous. The length of the CDR3 is 14 residues. The V end lost 0 bases, the J end lost 3 bases, and 6 bases lay between the germline ends. Germline V gene sequence: CDR1 SGHRS, CDR2 YFSETQ. CDR3 protein: CASSLVPDTGELFF. The DNA for the CDR3 is TGCGCCAGCAGCTTGGTGCCAGACACCGGGGAGCTGTTTTTT.

The V gene is TRBV28, the J gene TRBJ2-7; possible D gene TRBD1, 5 bases. V was shortened by 3 bases and J by 5 bases, with 14 bases between the two germline ends. The CDR3 is 14 residues long. Germline V gives CDR1 MDHEN, CDR2 SYDVKM. In DNA, the CDR3 is TGTGCCAGCAGTTTCCCGGCCAGGGCCAACGAGCAGTACTTC. This encodes CASSFPARANEQYF.